These T cell receptor beta chains were read from a single sample in a study of blood T cell repertoires in COVID-19. Libraries were prepared by immunoSEQ multiplex PCR; TCRdb keeps only in-frame clonotypes and omits some of them. This sample has about 13,000 clones, with 70% to 90% found just once. The sequenced sample consisted of peripheral blood. Source of these receptors: a human donor in a cohort sampled during active COVID-19. CDR3s include the opening cysteine and the closing phenylalanine or tryptophan. The D gene is left open where the match is weak. Clone size is stated in some rows and not others, as once, few, many or a class when expanded.

clone size: .; J gene: TRBJ2-3; V gene: TRBV7-9; D gene: .; CDR3 DNA: TGTGCCAGCAGCTTAGCGACGAGGTGGAGGCTTACAGATACGCAGTATTTT; CDR3 protein: CASSLATRWRLTDTQYF
clone size: .; J gene: TRBJ2-1; V gene: TRBV27; D gene: TRBD1; CDR3 DNA: TGTGCCAGCACCCTGGACAGGGGGCAGAACAATGAGCAGTTCTTC; CDR3 protein: CASTLDRGQNNEQFF
clone size: .; J gene: TRBJ2-7; V gene: TRBV27; D gene: TRBD2; CDR3 DNA: TGTGCCAGCAGTCGACTCTCTAGCGGGACCCAGGGGTCCTACGAGCAGTACTTC; CDR3 protein: CASSRLSSGTQGSYEQYF
clone size: .; J gene: TRBJ2-7; V gene: TRBV30; D gene: TRBD1; CDR3 DNA: TGTGCCTGGAGTGGGGGGACAGCCTTGTACGAGCAGTACTTC; CDR3 protein: CAWSGGTALYEQYF
clone size: .; J gene: TRBJ2-5; V gene: TRBV4-3; D gene: TRBD2; CDR3 DNA: TGCGCCAGCAGCCAAGGGCTAGCGGGGGACCAAGAGACCCAGTACTTC; CDR3 protein: CASSQGLAGDQETQYF
clone size: .; J gene: TRBJ2-3; V gene: TRBV4-1; D gene: .; CDR3 DNA: TGCGCCAGCAGCCCATCAGGGGGGAGCACAGATACGCAGTATTTT; CDR3 protein: CASSPSGGSTDTQYF
clone size: .; J gene: TRBJ2-7; V gene: TRBV2; D gene: .; CDR3 DNA: TGTGCCAGCGAGCCCGGGAACTACGAGCAGTACTTC; CDR3 protein: CASEPGNYEQYF
clone size: .; J gene: TRBJ2-1; V gene: TRBV6-5; D gene: .; CDR3 DNA: TGTGCCAGCAGTTACTACAGGGACAATGAGCAGTTCTTC; CDR3 protein: CASSYYRDNEQFF
clone size: .; J gene: TRBJ1-3; V gene: TRBV9; D gene: .; CDR3 DNA: TGTGCCAGCAGCGTACTAGGCACTACTGGAAACACCATATATTTT; CDR3 protein: CASSVLGTTGNTIYF
clone size: .; J gene: TRBJ2-3; V gene: TRBV19; D gene: TRBD2; CDR3 DNA: TGTGCCAGTAGTATCCTCCCCGGGACTAGCGGTGTCACAGATACGCAGTATTTT; CDR3 protein: CASSILPGTSGVTDTQYF
clone size: .; J gene: TRBJ2-1; V gene: TRBV10-3; D gene: .; CDR3 DNA: TGTGCCATCAGTGAGATAGGAGACAATGAGCAGTTCTTC; CDR3 protein: CAISEIGDNEQFF
clone size: .; J gene: TRBJ2-3; V gene: TRBV11-3; D gene: .; CDR3 DNA: TGTGCCAGCAGCCTGACAGCTAGCACAGATACGCAGTATTTT; CDR3 protein: CASSLTASTDTQYF
clone size: .; J gene: TRBJ2-5; V gene: TRBV3-1/TRBV3-2; D gene: .; CDR3 DNA: TGTGCCAGCAGCCAAGGAACTCACCAGATCTCGGGGGAGACCCAGTACTTC; CDR3 protein: CASSQGTHQISGETQYF
clone size: .; J gene: TRBJ1-2; V gene: TRBV3-1/TRBV3-2; D gene: .; CDR3 DNA: TGTGCCAGCAGCCAACCCGGGGGGTACCATCCTAACTATGGCTACACCTTC; CDR3 protein: CASSQPGGYHPNYGYTF
clone size: .; J gene: TRBJ2-3; V gene: TRBV5-1; D gene: TRBD2; CDR3 DNA: TGCGCCAGCAGCCTCGGACTAGCGGGCACAGATACGCAGTATTTT; CDR3 protein: CASSLGLAGTDTQYF
clone size: once; J gene: TRBJ2-2; V gene: TRBV15; D gene: .; CDR3 DNA: TGTGCCACCAGCAGAGATCTGCCCAGGGGGGAGCTGTTTTTT; CDR3 protein: CATSRDLPRGELFF
clone size: .; J gene: TRBJ2-7; V gene: TRBV11-2; D gene: TRBD2; CDR3 DNA: TGTGCCAGCAGCTCCGGACTAGCGGGGCGCTACGAGCAGTACTTC; CDR3 protein: CASSSGLAGRYEQYF
clone size: .; J gene: TRBJ1-1; V gene: TRBV10-1; D gene: .; CDR3 DNA: TGCGCCAGCACCCAGGGAATCAACACTGAAGCTTTCTTT; CDR3 protein: CASTQGINTEAFF
clone size: .; J gene: TRBJ1-5; V gene: TRBV7-2; D gene: .; CDR3 DNA: TGTGCCAGCAGCCCCTCGAGCGGGCAGAAACAGCCCCAGCATTTT; CDR3 protein: CASSPSSGQKQPQHF
clone size: once; J gene: TRBJ2-5; V gene: TRBV10-1; D gene: .; CDR3 DNA: TGCGCCAGCAGTGAAGCAGGGCAAGAGACCCAGTACTTC; CDR3 protein: CASSEAGQETQYF
clone size: .; J gene: TRBJ2-1; V gene: TRBV7-9; D gene: TRBD2; CDR3 DNA: TGTGCCGTCCCGACGGGGGGGTACAATGAGCAGTTCTTC; CDR3 protein: CAVPTGGYNEQFF
clone size: .; J gene: TRBJ2-5; V gene: TRBV7-2; D gene: TRBD2; CDR3 DNA: TGTGCCAGCAGCTTAGATTCTAGCGGGGGCCTAGAAGAGACCCAGTACTTC; CDR3 protein: CASSLDSSGGLEETQYF
clone size: .; J gene: TRBJ2-7; V gene: TRBV5-1; D gene: .; CDR3 DNA: TGCGCCAGCAGGCCGGGGAGCGGAACCTACGAGCAGTACTTC; CDR3 protein: CASRPGSGTYEQYF
clone size: few; J gene: TRBJ1-3; V gene: TRBV6-6; D gene: .; CDR3 DNA: TGTGCCAGCAGTTACCAGGGCCACTCTGGAAACACCATATATTTT; CDR3 protein: CASSYQGHSGNTIYF
clone size: .; J gene: TRBJ1-4; V gene: TRBV4-3; D gene: TRBD1; CDR3 DNA: TGCGCCAGCAGCCCGCACCGGGACAGATCCCTTGCAACTAATGAAAAACTGTTTTTT; CDR3 protein: CASSPHRDRSLATNEKLFF
clone size: .; J gene: TRBJ2-7; V gene: TRBV11-2; D gene: .; CDR3 DNA: TGTGCCAGCAGCCAGGGTACTTACGAGCAGTACTTC; CDR3 protein: CASSQGTYEQYF
clone size: .; J gene: TRBJ2-4; V gene: TRBV2; D gene: .; CDR3 DNA: TGTGCCAGCAGTGAAGCGTCCCAGGGGCGAACCAAAAACATTCAGTACTTC; CDR3 protein: CASSEASQGRTKNIQYF
clone size: .; J gene: TRBJ1-6; V gene: TRBV3-1/TRBV3-2; D gene: .; CDR3 DNA: TGTGCCAGCAGCCAAGGCAGGCATAATTCACCCCTCCACTTT; CDR3 protein: CASSQGRHNSPLHF
clone size: .; J gene: TRBJ1-6; V gene: TRBV19; D gene: .; CDR3 DNA: TGTGCCAGTAGTATGCGGCAGGGCAATTCACCCCTCCACTTT; CDR3 protein: CASSMRQGNSPLHF
clone size: few; J gene: TRBJ1-5; V gene: TRBV10-1; D gene: .; CDR3 DNA: TGCGCCAGCAGTGACGGTTATAGCAATCAGCCCCAGCATTTT; CDR3 protein: CASSDGYSNQPQHF
clone size: .; J gene: TRBJ1-2; V gene: TRBV20-1; D gene: .; CDR3 DNA: TGCAGTGGTCGGAGGGACTATGGCTACACCTTC; CDR3 protein: CSGRRDYGYTF
clone size: .; J gene: TRBJ1-5; V gene: TRBV19; D gene: .; CDR3 DNA: TGTGCCAGTAGCGCGGGGGGCGCCACGAATCAGCCCCAGCATTTT; CDR3 protein: CASSAGGATNQPQHF
clone size: once; J gene: TRBJ2-2; V gene: TRBV6-6; D gene: TRBD1; CDR3 DNA: TGTGCCAGCAGGCGGACAGGCGCCAACACCGGGGAGCTGTTTTTT; CDR3 protein: CASRRTGANTGELFF
clone size: .; J gene: TRBJ2-7; V gene: TRBV19; D gene: TRBD2; CDR3 DNA: TGTGCCAGTAGTATGTGGGCGGGAGCACCCTACGAGCAGTACTTC; CDR3 protein: CASSMWAGAPYEQYF
clone size: .; J gene: TRBJ2-7; V gene: TRBV6-5; D gene: TRBD2; CDR3 DNA: TGTGCCAGCAGACCCCCGGGACTAGTGTTCGAGCAGTACTTC; CDR3 protein: CASRPPGLVFEQYF
clone size: .; J gene: TRBJ2-7; V gene: TRBV5-8; D gene: .; CDR3 DNA: TGTGCCAGCAGCTTGGGCGTTACTAGGGAGCAGTACTTC; CDR3 protein: CASSLGVTREQYF
clone size: .; J gene: TRBJ1-1; V gene: TRBV29-1; D gene: TRBD1; CDR3 DNA: TGCAGCGTTGAAGAAGGGGGCGCAAATGAAGCTTTCTTT; CDR3 protein: CSVEEGGANEAFF
clone size: .; J gene: TRBJ2-5; V gene: TRBV25-1; D gene: .; CDR3 DNA: TGTGCCAGTTCGGACAGTCCCCAAGAGACCCAGTACTTC; CDR3 protein: CASSDSPQETQYF
clone size: .; J gene: TRBJ2-7; V gene: TRBV29-1; D gene: .; CDR3 DNA: TGCAGCGTTGAACAGGGTGGAATCTACGAGCAGTACTTC; CDR3 protein: CSVEQGGIYEQYF
clone size: .; J gene: TRBJ1-1; V gene: TRBV5-1; D gene: TRBD1; CDR3 DNA: TGCGCCAGCAGCTTGGGGACAGGGTTCCCTGAAGCTTTCTTT; CDR3 protein: CASSLGTGFPEAFF
clone size: .; J gene: TRBJ1-1; V gene: TRBV30; D gene: .; CDR3 DNA: TGTGCCTGGACGCGGCTCGGATTCGAGAACACTGAAGCTTTCTTT; CDR3 protein: CAWTRLGFENTEAFF
clone size: .; J gene: TRBJ2-3; V gene: TRBV2; D gene: .; CDR3 DNA: TGTGCCAGCAGTCCCCGGACAGGCACAGATACGCAGTATTTT; CDR3 protein: CASSPRTGTDTQYF
clone size: .; J gene: TRBJ2-7; V gene: TRBV6-5; D gene: TRBD1; CDR3 DNA: TGTGCCAGCAGAGCCCGACAGGGGCCCTCCTACGAGCAGTACTTC; CDR3 protein: CASRARQGPSYEQYF
clone size: .; J gene: TRBJ1-2; V gene: TRBV4-1; D gene: TRBD1; CDR3 DNA: TGCGCCAGCAGCCGCCCGGGACAGAACTATGGCTACACCTTC; CDR3 protein: CASSRPGQNYGYTF
clone size: .; J gene: TRBJ1-1; V gene: TRBV6-5; D gene: TRBD1; CDR3 DNA: TGTGCCAGCAGATGGACAGGGTCGAACACTGAAGCTTTCTTT; CDR3 protein: CASRWTGSNTEAFF
clone size: .; J gene: TRBJ2-7; V gene: TRBV6-5; D gene: .; CDR3 DNA: TGTGCCAGCGGCCGGGACAACGCCTACGAGCAGTACTTC; CDR3 protein: CASGRDNAYEQYF